This T cell receptor (beta chain) was recovered during a study of blood T cell repertoires in COVID-19. Background on the study: Sites in the United States, Italy and Spain provided acute and convalescent COVID-19 samples. The analysed material was cDNA or gDNA that came from T cells, B-cell-depleted T cells, or PBMCs.

The authors' processing: Estimation of nucleated cell counts was performed using reference gene primer amplification. This table comes from immunoSEQ multiplex PCR, and its TCRdb copy is limited to in-frame clones, with some not included. V and J calls and clone size come straight from that table; D and trimming were deduced from the DNA. This table has about 390,000 clones, more than 75% appearing once. Followed longitudinally, the Seattle patients had been enrolled during active infection. The V gene's germline CDR1 is SGDLS and CDR2 YYNGEE. Trimming removed 4 bases from V and 5 bases from J; junction bases left unmatched: 14. This CDR3 has 16 amino acids.

The clonotype comes from a woman aged 55-70 years with COVID-19, enrolled during active disease. Sequenced: peripheral blood. The chain links TRBV9 to TRBJ2-5, with 7 bases aligning to TRBD2. CDR3 protein: CASSFRGEGRMETQYF. The CDR3 nucleotides read TGTGCCAGCAGCTTCCGTGGGGAGGGGCGGATGGAGACCCAGTACTTC. The whole variable domain, remainder taken from reference TRBV9 and TRBJ2-5, is DSGVTQTPKHLITATGQRVTLRCSPRSGDLSVYWYQQSLDQGLQFLIQYYNGEERAKGNILERFSAQQFPDLHSELNLSSLELGDSALYFCASSFRGEGRMETQYFGPGTRLLVL.